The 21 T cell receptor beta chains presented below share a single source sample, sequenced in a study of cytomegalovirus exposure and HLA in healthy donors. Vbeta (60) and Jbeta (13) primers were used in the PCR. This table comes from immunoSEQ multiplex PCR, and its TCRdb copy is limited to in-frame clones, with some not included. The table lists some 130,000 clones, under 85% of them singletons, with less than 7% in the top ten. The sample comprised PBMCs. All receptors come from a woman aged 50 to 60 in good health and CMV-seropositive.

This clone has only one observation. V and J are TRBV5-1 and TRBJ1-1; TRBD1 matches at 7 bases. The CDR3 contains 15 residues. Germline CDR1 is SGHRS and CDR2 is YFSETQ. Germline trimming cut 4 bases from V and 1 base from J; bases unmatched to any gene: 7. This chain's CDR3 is CASSPGQRQNTEAFF. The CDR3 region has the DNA TGCGCCAGCAGCCCGGGACAGAGGCAGAACACTGAAGCTTTCTTT.

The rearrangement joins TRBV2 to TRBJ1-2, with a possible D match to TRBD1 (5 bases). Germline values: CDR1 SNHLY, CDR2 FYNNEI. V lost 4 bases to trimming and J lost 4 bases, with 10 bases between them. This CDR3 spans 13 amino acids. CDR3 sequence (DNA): TGTGCCAGCAGTGTACAGGCCCCCTATGGCTACACCTTC. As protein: CASSVQAPYGYTF.

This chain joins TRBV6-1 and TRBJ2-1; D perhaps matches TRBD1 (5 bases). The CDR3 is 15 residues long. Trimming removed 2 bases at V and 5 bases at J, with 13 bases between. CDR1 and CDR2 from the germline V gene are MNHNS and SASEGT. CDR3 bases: TGTGCCAGCAGTGAACCGGGCAGGGCAAACAATGAGCAGTTCTTC. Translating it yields CASSEPGRANNEQFF.

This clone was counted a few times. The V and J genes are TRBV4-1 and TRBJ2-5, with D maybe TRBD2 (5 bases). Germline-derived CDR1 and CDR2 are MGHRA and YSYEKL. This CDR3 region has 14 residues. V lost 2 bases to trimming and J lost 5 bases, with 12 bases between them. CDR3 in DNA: TGCGCCAGCAGCCAAAAGATAGGAGGCGAGACCCAGTACTTC. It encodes CASSQKIGGETQYF.

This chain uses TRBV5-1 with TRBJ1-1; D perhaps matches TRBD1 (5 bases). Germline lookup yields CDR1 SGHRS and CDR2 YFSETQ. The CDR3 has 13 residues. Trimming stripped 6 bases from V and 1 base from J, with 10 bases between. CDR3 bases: TGCGCCAGCACCTCCACAGGGAACACTGAAGCTTTCTTT. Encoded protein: CASTSTGNTEAFF.

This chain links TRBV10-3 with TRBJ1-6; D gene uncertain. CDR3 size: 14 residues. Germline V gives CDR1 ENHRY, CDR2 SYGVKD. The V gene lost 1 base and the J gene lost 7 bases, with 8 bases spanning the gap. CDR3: CAISEFLTNSPLHF. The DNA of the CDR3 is TGTGCCATCAGTGAGTTCCTGACAAATTCACCCCTCCACTTT.

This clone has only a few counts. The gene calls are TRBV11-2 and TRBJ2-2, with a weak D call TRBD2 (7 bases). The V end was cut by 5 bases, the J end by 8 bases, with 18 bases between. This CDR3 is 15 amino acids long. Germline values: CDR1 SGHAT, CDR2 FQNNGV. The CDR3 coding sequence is TGTGCCAGCAGCCCTTGGGGGGGGGCCACGGGGGAGCTGTTTTTT. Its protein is CASSPWGGATGELFF.

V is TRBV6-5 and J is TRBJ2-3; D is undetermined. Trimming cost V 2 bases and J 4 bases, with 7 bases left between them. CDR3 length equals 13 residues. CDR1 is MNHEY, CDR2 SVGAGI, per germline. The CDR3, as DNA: TGTGCCAGCAGTTACGGAGCGCCAGATACGCAGTATTTT. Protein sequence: CASSYGAPDTQYF.

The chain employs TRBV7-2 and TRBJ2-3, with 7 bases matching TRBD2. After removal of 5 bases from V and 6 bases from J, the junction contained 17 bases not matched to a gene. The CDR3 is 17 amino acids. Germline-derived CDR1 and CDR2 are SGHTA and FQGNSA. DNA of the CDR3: TGTGCCAGCAGCCCTAGAGCAGATCCGAGGGGAGGGGATACGCAGTATTTT. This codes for CASSPRADPRGGDTQYF.

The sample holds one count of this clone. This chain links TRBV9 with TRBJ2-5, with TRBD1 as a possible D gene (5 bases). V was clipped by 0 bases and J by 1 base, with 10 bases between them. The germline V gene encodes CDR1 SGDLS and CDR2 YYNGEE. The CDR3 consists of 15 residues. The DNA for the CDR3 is TGTGCCAGCAGCGTAGCTCTAGGGGCCCAAGAGACCCAGTACTTC. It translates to CASSVALGAQETQYF.

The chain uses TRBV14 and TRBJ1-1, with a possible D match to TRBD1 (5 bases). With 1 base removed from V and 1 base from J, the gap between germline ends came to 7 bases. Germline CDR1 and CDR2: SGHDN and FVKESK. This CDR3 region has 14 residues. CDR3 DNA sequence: TGTGCCAGCAGCCAAGGACAGTGGAACACTGAAGCTTTCTTT. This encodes CASSQGQWNTEAFF.

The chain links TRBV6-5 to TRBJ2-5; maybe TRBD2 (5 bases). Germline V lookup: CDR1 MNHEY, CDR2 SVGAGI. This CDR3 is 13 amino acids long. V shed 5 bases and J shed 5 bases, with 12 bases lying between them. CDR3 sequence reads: CASSDRGRETQYF. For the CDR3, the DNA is TGTGCCAGCAGTGACCGGGGTAGGGAGACCCAGTACTTC.

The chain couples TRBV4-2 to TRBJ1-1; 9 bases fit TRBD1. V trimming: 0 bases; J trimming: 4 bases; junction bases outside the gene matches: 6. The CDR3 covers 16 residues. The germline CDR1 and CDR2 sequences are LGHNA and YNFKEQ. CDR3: CASSQDRTGVSTEAFF. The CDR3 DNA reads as TGTGCCAGCAGCCAAGATAGGACAGGGGTGAGCACTGAAGCTTTCTTT.

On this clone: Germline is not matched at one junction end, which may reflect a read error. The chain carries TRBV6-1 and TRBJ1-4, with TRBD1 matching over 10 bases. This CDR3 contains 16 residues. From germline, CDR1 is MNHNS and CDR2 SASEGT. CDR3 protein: CARSELRRTGGEKLFF. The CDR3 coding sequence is TGTGCCCGCAGTGAACTCCGAAGGACAGGGGGGGAAAAACTGTTTTTT.

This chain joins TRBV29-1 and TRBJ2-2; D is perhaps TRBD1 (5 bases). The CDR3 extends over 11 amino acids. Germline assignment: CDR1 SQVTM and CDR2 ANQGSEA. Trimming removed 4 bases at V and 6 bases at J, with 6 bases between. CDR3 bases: TGCAGCGTTGGGGGCCCCGGGGAGCTGTTTTTT. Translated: CSVGGPGELFF.

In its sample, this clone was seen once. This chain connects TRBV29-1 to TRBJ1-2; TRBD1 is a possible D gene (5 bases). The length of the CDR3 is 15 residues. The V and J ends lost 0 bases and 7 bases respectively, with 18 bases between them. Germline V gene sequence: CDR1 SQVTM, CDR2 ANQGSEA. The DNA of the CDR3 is TGCAGCGTTGAAGATAGGGCAGGGCCGGCCACTGGCTACACCTTC. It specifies CSVEDRAGPATGYTF. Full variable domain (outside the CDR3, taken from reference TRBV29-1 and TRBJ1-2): SAVISQKPSRDICQRGTSLTIQCQVDSQVTMMFWYRQQPGQSLTLIATANQGSEATYESGFVIDKFPISRPNLTFSTLTVSNMSPEDSSIYLCSVEDRAGPATGYTFGSGTRLTVV.

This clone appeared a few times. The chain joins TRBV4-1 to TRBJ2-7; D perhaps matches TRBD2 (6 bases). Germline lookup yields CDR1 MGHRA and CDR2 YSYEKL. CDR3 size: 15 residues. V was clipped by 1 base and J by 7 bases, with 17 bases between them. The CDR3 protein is CASSQGAGSLGEQYF. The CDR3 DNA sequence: TGCGCCAGCAGCCAAGGGGCCGGGAGCCTTGGGGAGCAGTACTTC.

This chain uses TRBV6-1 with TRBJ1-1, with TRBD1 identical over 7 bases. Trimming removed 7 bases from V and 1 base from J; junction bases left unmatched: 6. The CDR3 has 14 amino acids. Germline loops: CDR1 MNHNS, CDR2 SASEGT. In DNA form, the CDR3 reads TGTGCCAGCACCGGGACAGCTAGGAACACTGAAGCTTTCTTT. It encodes CASTGTARNTEAFF.

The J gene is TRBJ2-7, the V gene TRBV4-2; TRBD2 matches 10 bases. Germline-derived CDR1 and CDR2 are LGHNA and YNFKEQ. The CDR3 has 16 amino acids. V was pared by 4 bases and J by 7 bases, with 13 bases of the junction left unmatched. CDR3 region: CASSRLTGTSVGEQYF. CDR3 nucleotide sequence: TGTGCCAGCAGCCGCCTCACCGGGACTAGCGTGGGTGAGCAGTACTTC.

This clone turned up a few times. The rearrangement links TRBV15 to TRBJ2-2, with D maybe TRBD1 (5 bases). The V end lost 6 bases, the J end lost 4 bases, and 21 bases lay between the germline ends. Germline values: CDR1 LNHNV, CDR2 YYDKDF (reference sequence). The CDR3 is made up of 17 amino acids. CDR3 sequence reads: CATSFSQGIRATGELFF. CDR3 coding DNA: TGTGCCACCAGTTTTTCCCAGGGTATTAGGGCCACCGGGGAGCTGTTTTTT.

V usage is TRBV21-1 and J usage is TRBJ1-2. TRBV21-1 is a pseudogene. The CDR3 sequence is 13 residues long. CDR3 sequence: CASSTPDSKSYTF. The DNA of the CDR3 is TGTGCCAGCAGCACCCCGGACTCCAAAAGCTACACCTTC.